This T cell receptor (beta chain) was captured by sequencing in a study of T-cell reconstitution after alpha-beta-depleted transplantation in children. Notes on the study in general: Certain patients had high TCRbeta diversity at day 60, and it came from recipient T cells and thymic progenitors that survived.

The CDR3 is 12 amino acids. The germline V gene has CDR1 ENHRY and CDR2 SYGVKD. TCRbeta library preparation incorporated unique molecular identifiers. MiXCR, run by TCRdb on the PCR reads, gives a single entry per CDR3 protein. The data contain about 17,000 distinct CDR3 sequences, around 11% of them singletons. In regard to this clonotype: The antigen remains unidentified. One base away lies a much larger clone, so this may be a sequencing read error.

The source is a boy less than two years old who had a stem cell transplant for Wiskott-Aldrich syndrome, so the T cells may come from the graft donor. Sequencing used PBMCs, mostly from graft donor cells, obtained 180 days after TCRalphabeta/CD19-depleted stem cell transplant. The V and J genes are TRBV10-3 and TRBJ2-4, with unresolved D. CDR3 DNA: TGTGCCATCAGTGAGACTAAAAACAGTCAGTACTTC. This encodes CAISETKNSQYF.